Here is one TCR beta chain with its context. The antigen remains unidentified. The trim removed 5 bases at V and 6 bases at J, leaving 8 bases unmatched. Germline values: CDR1 MNHNY, CDR2 SVGAGI (reference sequence). This CDR3 has 14 residues. The data are from a study of cytomegalovirus exposure and HLA in healthy donors. Primers included in the PCR were 60 Vbeta and 13 Jbeta primers. Libraries were prepared by immunoSEQ multiplex PCR; TCRdb keeps only in-frame clonotypes and omits some of them. The sample contains about 160,000 clones, about 85% of which appear only once. General observations from the study: Testing in vitro showed three CMV-associated chains specific for CMV antigens. Being productive about 90% or about 30% of the time was typical of most TCR beta V segments in an earlier analysis. For most TCR sequences rarity was the rule, although some public TCRs occurred in many donors.

The TCR comes from a man aged 18 to 30 in good health and CMV-seropositive. Input material: PBMCs. The J gene is TRBJ2-5, the V gene TRBV6-6; 8 nucleotides agree with TRBD2. The DNA for the CDR3 is TGTGCCAGCAGTCCCCCAGCGGGGGCCCAGACCCAGTACTTC. Amino acid sequence: CASSPPAGAQTQYF.